This T cell receptor beta chain comes out of a study of blood T cells in healthy people across ages (dated by TCRdb to between 2014 and 2017). Looking at the study overall: In model experiments, roughly one uniquely barcoded TCR beta cDNA molecule per two T cells was captured by template switching. Donors were grouped into four age groups: young (average roughly 17 years), middle-aged (39), aged (roughly 62) and long-lived (around 80). To track age-related changes in TCR beta repertoire diversity, the study relied on deep sequencing normalized with unique cDNA molecular identifiers. To avoid experimental bias, donors of different ages were distributed randomly across sequencing lanes. The study analyzed two additional independent replicas of 1 million unique cDNA reads from the same blood draw for two donors, one aged 18 to 30 and one aged 80 or older. Broader findings and caveats from the paper: Bulk unsorted PBMC profiling prevented conclusive comparison of naive and antigen-experienced compartments. Because donor CMV infection status was unknown, age-related changes in expanded clonotypes were potentially confounded. A strong correlation was found between observed TCR beta diversity and the percentage of naive T cells measured by flow cytometry. As age increased, observed TCR beta diversity per million T cells dropped in a roughly linear way, and a significant reduction was already evident by age 40. Estimates of total diversity based on one million sequenced T cells were regarded as lower bounds and as underestimates. The long-lived group showed more naive CD4+ T cells, fewer expanded clones and increased TCR diversity than the aged group, suggesting age selection.

The roughly 42 donors, aged about 6 to 90 years, were systemically healthy Caucasian individuals from Russia. Each donor gave around 9.9 milliliters of peripheral blood, collected into EDTA-treated Vacutainer tubes. Ficoll-Paque density-gradient centrifugation was used to isolate PBMCs, with at least 6.5 million obtained per sample. Trizol reagent was used to extract total RNA from the PBMCs, yielding at least 6 micrograms per sample. The percentages of naive CD45RAhigh/CD27high T cells were determined by flow cytometry on a PBMC aliquot from every donor. A distance of 12 bases separates the germline ends of V and J, which lose 0 bases and 3 bases respectively. From the germline V gene (reference sequence), CDR1 is LGHDT and CDR2 is YNNKEL. Including the terminal cysteine and phenylalanine, the CDR3 comprises 15 residues. Left in the record is the CDR3 DNA by itself, 45 bases read in frame from the first base.

This clonotype has more than one count but fewer than ten. Its antigen is not yet known. No clone much larger than this one lies a single base away; base qualities are absent. The library relied on 5' RACE. Sequencing took place on an Illumina HiSeq 2500. The second PCR ran for about 6 to 12 cycles and used a J-beta primer mix along with a sample-barcoded 5' primer. A template-switch 5' adaptor carrying 12 random nucleotides introduced a unique molecular identifier onto each TCR beta cDNA molecule. Each sample yielded at least 3 million CDR3-containing paired-end reads. All of the RNA was converted into first-strand cDNA using the Mint cDNA synthesis kit, with a TRBC-specific oligonucleotide serving as the primer. Following uracil-DNA glycosylase treatment, all cDNA underwent a first 18-cycle PCR with the universal primers M1SS and BC2_uni_R. Per the original workflow: Each sample was normalized by randomly selecting 1 million high-quality reads, each carrying a distinct molecular identifier. Instead of being binned into consensus sequences, reads with shared molecular identifiers were discarded. MiTCR, set to a Q25 quality threshold and the strictest error-elimination algorithm, was used for CDR3 identification, clonotype clustering and error correction. Lower-bound total TCR beta diversity was estimated with a nonparametric unseen species model using Euler transformation. TCRdb trimmed the raw reads at Q25, called clones with MiXCR and kept productive beta chains. Rows are combined by CDR3 protein, so each entry shows the most common genes and DNA. What appears here as the V and J calls and clone size reflects TCRdb's work, not the paper's. This sample holds fewer than 2,000,000 distinct CDR3 sequences; 34% were observed only once. The leading ten clones occupy approximately 10% of the sample.

Here the chain combines TRBV3-1 and TRBJ2-7; the D gene is perhaps TRBD2, on 6 matching bases. The TCR was taken from a woman in her thirties in good health. The sample comprised blood. The CDR3: CASSQEGGRLYEQYF. The DNA is TGTGCCAGCAGCCAAGAAGGAGGGCGCCTCTACGAGCAGTACTTC.